The 23 T cell receptor beta chains listed next were all sequenced from one sample in a study of T cell responses to AZD1222 COVID-19 vaccine. This table comes from immunoSEQ multiplex PCR, and its TCRdb copy is limited to in-frame clones, with some not included. The sample holds some 95,000 clones, roughly 88% seen once. Sample: peripheral blood, taken 28 days after the second AZD1222 dose. Source of these receptors: an adult who received the AZD1222 COVID-19 vaccine.

This clone was detected only once. V gene TRBV4-1 combines with J gene TRBJ2-3; no clear D gene. This CDR3 region has 14 residues. The germline V and J ends were trimmed by 0 bases and 8 bases, with 12 bases remaining between them. Germline CDR1 reads MGHRA; CDR2 reads YSYEKL. The CDR3 region has the DNA TGCGCCAGCAGCCAAGAGGAGAGACAAGGTACGCAGTATTTT. Residues: CASSQEERQGTQYF.

For the CDR3, the DNA is TGTGCCAGCAGCCCGCGGGACGCCCGGAGCTCCTATAATTCACCCCTCCACTTT. As protein: CASSPRDARSSYNSPLHF. The chain is built from TRBV21-1 and TRBJ1-6. TRBV21-1 is annotated as a pseudogene. The CDR3 is 18 residues long.

V gene TRBV11-3 combines with J gene TRBJ2-5, with D possibly being TRBD2 (5 bases). Trimming took off 1 base at V and 7 bases at J, with 10 bases between the two ends. This CDR3 spans 13 amino acids. Germline CDR1 is SGHNT and CDR2 is YENEEA. The CDR3 DNA reads TGTGCCAGCAGCTTAGTCAACGAGGGGACCCAGTACTTC. Its protein is CASSLVNEGTQYF.

The chain employs TRBV12-3 or TRBV12-4 and TRBJ1-1, with 7 bases matching TRBD1. The CDR3 sequence is 13 residues long. Germline trimming cut 6 bases from V and 5 bases from J; bases unmatched to any gene: 6. The CDR3 is CASRETGRTEAFF. The CDR3 nucleotides read TGTGCCAGCAGGGAGACAGGGAGAACTGAAGCTTTCTTT.

The chain carries TRBV28 and TRBJ1-1; 10 nucleotides agree with TRBD1. The CDR3 is 15 amino acids. Per germline, CDR1 MDHEN and CDR2 SYDVKM. V was pared by 5 bases and J by 1 base, with 4 bases of the junction left unmatched. The CDR3 DNA sequence: TGTGCCAGCAGTACGGACAGGGGGTGGAACACTGAAGCTTTCTTT. Residues: CASSTDRGWNTEAFF. The whole variable domain, remainder taken from reference TRBV28 and TRBJ1-1, is DVKVTQSSRYLVKRTGEKVFLECVQDMDHENMFWYRQDPGLGLRLIYFSYDVKMKEKGDIPEGYSVSREKKERFSLILESASTNQTSMYLCASSTDRGWNTEAFFGQGTRLTVV.

The chain uses TRBV5-1 and TRBJ2-1, with unresolved D. Germline lookup yields CDR1 SGHRS and CDR2 YFSETQ. The CDR3 has 14 amino acids. V was shortened by 2 bases and J by 0 bases, with 6 bases between the two germline ends. The CDR3, as DNA: TGCGCCAGCAGCTTAGGCGACTCCTACAATGAGCAGTTCTTC. Its translation: CASSLGDSYNEQFF.

This chain joins TRBV7-9 and TRBJ2-7, with 10 bases lining up with TRBD1. Germline V lookup: CDR1 SEHNR, CDR2 FQNEAQ (reference sequence). With V trimmed by 5 bases and J by 3 bases, 10 bases remained unmatched. The CDR3 has 16 amino acids. The CDR3 loop reads CASSPIRGTGVYEQYF. As DNA, the CDR3 is TGTGCCAGCAGCCCTATTCGGGGGACAGGGGTCTACGAGCAGTACTTC.

CDR3: CATSGRLAGDIPETQYF. CDR3 coding DNA: TGTGCCACCAGTGGAAGACTAGCGGGAGATATCCCAGAGACCCAGTACTTC. J is TRBJ2-5 and V is TRBV24-1; 12 bases align to TRBD2. CDR3 length equals 17 residues. Per the germline V gene, CDR1 is KGHDR and CDR2 is SFDVKD. The V segment lost 5 bases and the J segment 4 bases; nucleotides outside the gene matches: 10.

This clone appeared once. The rearrangement links TRBV28 to TRBJ1-3, with no clear D. The V and J ends lost 3 bases and 3 bases respectively, with 9 bases between them. From germline, CDR1 is MDHEN and CDR2 SYDVKM. This CDR3 contains 14 residues. CDR3 loop: CASSLPPGGNTIYF. CDR3 sequence (DNA): TGTGCCAGCAGTTTGCCCCCCGGTGGAAACACCATATATTTT.

The chain has TRBV28 and TRBJ1-5, with a weak D call TRBD1 (6 bases). Germline lookup yields CDR1 MDHEN and CDR2 SYDVKM. V was pared by 2 bases and J by 2 bases, with 10 bases between. CDR3 length: 15 residues. CDR3 in DNA: TGTGCCAGCAGTTTACTCCGACAGGGCAATCAGCCCCAGCATTTT. Protein sequence: CASSLLRQGNQPQHF.

There are a few counts of this clone. This chain joins TRBV11-2 and TRBJ2-1; 7 nucleotides align to TRBD2. CDR3 size: 16 residues. Germline-derived CDR1 and CDR2 are SGHAT and FQNNGV. Trimming at V came to 2 bases and at J to 0 bases, leaving 4 bases not matched to a gene. This chain's CDR3 is CASSLMRGGSYNEQFF. Written as DNA, the CDR3 is TGTGCCAGCAGCTTAATGCGCGGGGGCTCCTACAATGAGCAGTTCTTC.

The chain employs TRBV6-4 and TRBJ2-1; TRBD1 or TRBD2 may be the D gene (5 bases each). V lost 6 bases, J lost 8 bases, and 17 bases lay in between. Looked up from germline, CDR1 is MRHNA and CDR2 is SNTAGT. CDR3 length equals 14 residues. In nucleotides, the CDR3 is TGTGCCAGCAGCCCCGGGACCGAGAGCGATGAGCAGTTCTTC. Protein: CASSPGTESDEQFF.

A single count supports this clone. The chain carries TRBV29-1 and TRBJ2-7, with 9 positions matching TRBD2. Germline trimming cut 7 bases from V and 3 bases from J; bases unmatched to any gene: 13. There are 15 residues in the CDR3. Germline loops: CDR1 SQVTM, CDR2 ANQGSEA. This CDR3 reads CSALGLALKGYEQYF. Here the CDR3 DNA reads TGCAGCGCCCTAGGACTAGCGCTCAAGGGCTACGAGCAGTACTTC.

The rearrangement links TRBV30 to TRBJ1-2; D gene unclear. CDR3 size: 12 residues. The V gene's germline CDR1 is GTSNPN and CDR2 SVGIG (reference sequence). Trimming cost V 4 bases and J 7 bases, with 13 bases left between them. The CDR3 bases are TGTGCCTGGAATTCTGGAAGGGCTGGCTACACCTTC. This gives the protein CAWNSGRAGYTF.

The chain couples TRBV11-2 to TRBJ2-7; 12 bases are a match to TRBD2. The ends lost 5 bases at V and 6 bases at J; junction bases unmatched: 14. CDR1 is SGHAT and CDR2 is FQNNGV in the germline V gene. CDR3 length: 17 residues. The CDR3 spells CASSVTRLAGVAGEQYF. Written as DNA, the CDR3 is TGTGCCAGCAGCGTGACCCGACTAGCGGGAGTGGCAGGCGAGCAGTACTTC.

The CDR3 coding sequence is TGTGCCAGCAGCCCCCTTGGCGGGAATTCGCCAAACGAGCAGTACTTC. Translation: CASSPLGGNSPNEQYF. V is TRBV7-8 and J is TRBJ2-7; D possibly corresponds to TRBD2 (6 bases). V dropped 5 bases and J dropped 5 bases, with 22 bases sitting between them. CDR3 length equals 16 residues. CDR1 and CDR2 (germline): SGHVS, FQNEAQ. Filled out from reference TRBV7-8 and TRBJ2-7, the complete variable domain reads GAGVSQSPRYKVAKRGQDVALRCDPISGHVSLFWYQQALGQGPEFLTYFQNEAQLDKSGLPSDRFFAERPEGSVSTLKIQRTQQEDSAVYLCASSPLGGNSPNEQYFGPGTRLTVT.

Comment on this clone: A much larger clone lies one base from this, so it may be a read error. The chain links TRBV3-1 (or the pseudogene TRBV3-2) to TRBJ2-1; D call uncertain. V was clipped by 1 base and J by 2 bases, with 0 bases between them. Germline V lookup: CDR1 LGHDT, CDR2 YNNKEL (reference sequence). The CDR3 has 12 residues. Here the CDR3 reads CASSQAYNEQFF. The CDR3 DNA is TGTGCCAGCAGCCAAGCCTACAATGAGCAGTTCTTC.

In its sample, this clone was seen once. The gene calls are TRBV28 and TRBJ2-1, with 10 bases fitting TRBD2. The V segment lost 7 bases and the J segment 1 base; nucleotides outside the gene matches: 4. The CDR3 covers 15 residues. Germline assignment: CDR1 MDHEN and CDR2 SYDVKM. CDR3 protein: CASNRAGGSYNEQFF. The CDR3 DNA reads TGTGCCAGCAACCGAGCGGGAGGGTCCTACAATGAGCAGTTCTTC.

V usage is TRBV19 and J usage is TRBJ2-2; D is unclear. V gave up 8 bases and J gave up 4 bases, with 17 bases separating them. Germline CDR1 LNHDA, CDR2 SQIVND (reference sequence). The length of the CDR3 is 15 residues. The CDR3: CASAILLGGTGELFF. The DNA for the CDR3 is TGTGCCAGTGCAATCCTCCTCGGCGGCACCGGGGAGCTGTTTTTT.

Points on this clone: Other DNA sequences in this sample translate to the same CDR3. This rearrangement joins TRBV27 to TRBJ2-5, with D possibly matching TRBD1 (6 bases). Per germline, CDR1 MNHEY and CDR2 SMNVEV (reference sequence). The CDR3 extends over 13 amino acids. V lost 3 bases, J lost 1 base, and 6 bases lay in between. The CDR3 coding sequence is TGTGCCAGCAGTTTGGACAGCCAAGAGACCCAGTACTTC. Its protein product is CASSLDSQETQYF.

The chain combines TRBV6-6 with TRBJ1-5; D gene uncertain. The CDR3 consists of 16 residues. In germline, CDR1 is MNHNY, CDR2 SVGAGI (reference sequence). Trimming took off 7 bases at V and 0 bases at J, with 16 bases between the two ends. The chain's CDR3 is CASTITTGDSNQPQHF. Written as DNA, the CDR3 is TGTGCCAGCACAATAACCACCGGGGATAGCAATCAGCCCCAGCATTTT.

The chain couples TRBV27 to TRBJ1-1, with D possibly matching TRBD1 (6 bases). V lost 6 bases and J lost 5, with 19 bases in between. The CDR3 spans 15 residues. Germline CDR1 is MNHEY and CDR2 is SMNVEV (reference sequence). CDR3 in DNA: TGTGCCAGCAGCCCACTGGGGGCCCCCGGGACTGAAGCTTTCTTT. Its protein is CASSPLGAPGTEAFF.

The genes are TRBV5-1 and TRBJ2-7; 9 nucleotides line up with TRBD2. Germline CDR1 SGHRS, CDR2 YFSETQ. The CDR3 contains 13 residues. The V segment lost 7 bases and the J segment 6 bases; nucleotides outside the gene matches: 8. CDR3 DNA sequence: TGCGCCAGCCAGTTGGCGGGGGGGTTCGAGCAGTACTTC. It encodes CASQLAGGFEQYF.